This is a list of T cell receptor beta chains from one sample in a study of T cells in Graves' hyperthyroidism and ophthalmopathy. TCRdb analysed the multiplex PCR reads with MiXCR anew, one entry per CDR3 protein. Of a few hundred thousand distinct CDR3 sequences in the sample, approximately 15% are singletons; the top ten hold less than 9.5%. Material: blood. The receptors stem from a woman in her 30s with Graves' hyperthyroidism. Both conserved end residues are part of each CDR3. A D gene is named only where the DNA matches it firmly. The listing skips clone size in some rows; elsewhere it reads once, few, many or a size class.

d_call | j_call | v_call | clone_size | cdr3_aa | cdr3_nt
. | TRBJ2-7 | TRBV3-1 | many | CASSPRREKNEQYF | TGTGCCAGCAGCCCCAGAAGGGAAAAGAACGAGCAGTACTTC
. | TRBJ2-1 | TRBV2 | many | CASSAQGLNNEQFF | TGTGCCAGCAGTGCTCAGGGTCTAAATAATGAGCAGTTCTTC
. | TRBJ2-5 | TRBV20-1 | many | CSAIYLGGGQETQYF | TGCAGTGCAATCTACTTAGGAGGAGGCCAAGAGACCCAGTACTTC
. | TRBJ1-1 | TRBV2 | . | CASQRQNTEVFF | TGTGCCAGTCAGAGGCAGAACACTGAAGTTTTCTTT
. | TRBJ2-7 | TRBV6-1 | many | CASKTGTPYEQYF | TGTGCCAGCAAAACCGGGACACCTTACGAGCAGTACTTC
. | TRBJ2-3 | TRBV10-1 | many | CASSEWGSSTDTQYF | TGCGCCAGCAGTGAGTGGGGCAGTAGCACAGATACGCAGTATTTT
. | TRBJ1-1 | TRBV18 | many | CASSPLEGGAEAFF | TGTGCCAGCTCACCCCTCGAGGGGGGGGCTGAAGCTTTCTTT
. | TRBJ2-7 | TRBV11-2 | many | CASSLTYDSYEQYF | TGTGCCAGCAGCTTGACGTACGACTCCTACGAGCAGTACTTC
TRBD2 | TRBJ2-7 | TRBV7-9 | many | CASSTTPGGTSGSYEQYF | TGTGCCAGCAGCACAACCCCCGGGGGGACTAGCGGCTCCTACGAGCAGTACTTC
. | TRBJ1-3 | TRBV28 | . | CASSALTGTGNTIYF | TGTGCCAGCAGTGCTTTGACAGGAACTGGAAACACCATATATTTT
. | TRBJ2-3 | TRBV30 | many | CAWEGSAGDTQYF | TGTGCCTGGGAGGGGTCTGCCGGGGATACGCAGTATTTT
. | TRBJ1-1 | TRBV11-2 | many | CASSLPRGTEAFF | TGTGCCAGCAGCTTACCCCGGGGGACTGAAGCTTTCTTT
. | TRBJ2-7 | TRBV20-1 | once | CSAKEGIGTFTYEQYF | TGCAGTGCCAAGGAGGGTATAGGAACTTTCACCTACGAGCAGTACTTC
. | TRBJ1-5 | TRBV27 | . | CASSPGGGLDQPQHF | TGTGCCAGCAGTCCCGGGGGGGGGTTGGATCAGCCCCAGCATTTT
TRBD2 | TRBJ2-3 | TRBV27 | many | CASSMSASGSWVTDTQYF | TGTGCCAGCAGTATGTCGGCTAGCGGGAGTTGGGTCACAGATACGCAGTATTTT
TRBD1 | TRBJ2-7 | TRBV28 | many | CASSLGTGGRYEQYF | TGTGCCAGCAGTTTAGGGACAGGGGGCCGGTACGAGCAGTACTTC
TRBD1 | TRBJ1-5 | TRBV24-1 | many | CATSTGERGNQPQHF | TGTGCCACCAGTACAGGGGAACGAGGCAATCAGCCCCAGCATTTT
. | TRBJ2-3 | TRBV10-1 | few | CASSDGADTQYF | TGCGCCAGCAGTGACGGGGCAGATACGCAGTATTTT
. | TRBJ1-2 | TRBV7-2 | many | CASSLDRGNYGYTF | TGTGCCAGCAGCTTAGACCGGGGGAACTATGGCTACACCTTC
TRBD2 | TRBJ2-1 | TRBV9 | . | CASSVDTSGRHEQFF | TGTGCCAGCAGCGTAGACACTAGCGGGAGACATGAGCAGTTCTTC
. | TRBJ2-7 | TRBV19 | few | CASSGPSYEQYF | TGTGCCAGTAGCGGGCCATCCTACGAGCAGTACTTC
TRBD1 | TRBJ1-5 | TRBV28 | many | CASSRDYRGNDQPQHF | TGTGCCAGCAGTCGAGACTACAGGGGAAATGATCAGCCCCAGCATTTT
. | TRBJ2-5 | TRBV7-2 | . | CASSLPGVQETQYF | TGTGCCAGCAGCTTACCCGGGGTCCAAGAGACCCAGTACTTC
. | TRBJ2-1 | TRBV7-3 | few | CASSAPVGPSSYNEQFF | TGTGCCAGCAGCGCGCCGGTCGGACCTAGCTCCTACAATGAGCAGTTCTTC
TRBD1 | TRBJ2-5 | TRBV13 | . | CASSYRTGGRGETQYF | TGTGCCAGCAGTTACAGGACAGGGGGTAGAGGAGAGACCCAGTACTTC
TRBD2 | TRBJ2-5 | TRBV6-2/TRBV6-3 | many | CAIALTGAGETQYF | TGTGCCATCGCTCTTACGGGAGCGGGGGAGACCCAGTACTTC
. | TRBJ2-7 | TRBV7-2 | many | CASSPGPLSSYEQYF | TGTGCCAGCAGCCCGGGACCCCTGAGCTCCTACGAGCAGTACTTC
. | TRBJ2-3 | TRBV7-2 | many | CASSPGRGGTDTQYF | TGTGCCAGCAGCCCCGGTCGGGGAGGCACAGATACGCAGTATTTT